This TCR beta chain comes out of a study of cytomegalovirus exposure and HLA in healthy donors. This CDR3 comprises 14 residues. Trimming took 4 bases from V and 4 from J; bases not matched to a gene: 6. Germline loops: CDR1 SQVTM, CDR2 ANQGSEA. Points from the study as a whole: The study found most TCR sequences rare, yet found some public TCRs in many donors. According to reports, the classifier identified cytomegalovirus status with high specificity and sensitivity.

As regards this clone: Antigen: not known.

The protocol was immunoSEQ multiplex PCR, while the TCRdb copy is restricted to in-frame clones and leaves out a portion. The data show 71,000 or so clones, approximately 94% seen once. The sequenced sample was PBMCs. The chain combines TRBV29-1 with TRBJ2-3; 9 nucleotides align to TRBD2. The source of this sequence is a man between 18 and 35 years old in good health and CMV-seropositive. The CDR3 bases are TGCAGCGTTGCGCTCTTAGCGGGGGCAGATACGCAGTATTTT. Translation gives CSVALLAGADTQYF.